This T cell receptor beta chain was found in a study of cytomegalovirus exposure and HLA in healthy donors. Libraries were prepared by immunoSEQ multiplex PCR; TCRdb keeps only in-frame clonotypes and omits some of them. The table lists about 190,000 clones, approximately 85% of them singletons. The CDR3 sequence is 15 residues long. CDR1 is MNHNS and CDR2 is SASEGT in the germline V gene. Trimming shortened V by 7 bases and J by 1 base, and 16 bases separated the two germline ends. On this clone: Its antigen is still unknown.

The study, taken as a whole, reports: Investigators reported more than 150 TCR beta chains as tied to cytomegalovirus.

This clonotype originated in a young woman in good health and CMV-seronegative. V is TRBV6-1 and J is TRBJ1-1; a weak D match, TRBD1 (6 bases). Sequences were obtained from PBMCs. The CDR3 loop reads CASTRALGQNTEAFF. CDR3 in DNA: TGTGCCAGCACCCGAGCCCTGGGACAGAACACTGAAGCTTTCTTT.